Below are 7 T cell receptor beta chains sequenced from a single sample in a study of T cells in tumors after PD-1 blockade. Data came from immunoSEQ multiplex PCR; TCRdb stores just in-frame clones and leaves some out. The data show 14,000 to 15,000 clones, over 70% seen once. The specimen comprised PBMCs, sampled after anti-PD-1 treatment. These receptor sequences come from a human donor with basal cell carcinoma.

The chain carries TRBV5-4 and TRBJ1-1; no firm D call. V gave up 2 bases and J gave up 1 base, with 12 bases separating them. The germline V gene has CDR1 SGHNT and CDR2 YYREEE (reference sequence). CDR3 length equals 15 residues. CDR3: CASSFPGEGNTEAFF. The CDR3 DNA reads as TGTGCCAGCAGCTTCCCCGGCGAGGGGAACACTGAAGCTTTCTTT.

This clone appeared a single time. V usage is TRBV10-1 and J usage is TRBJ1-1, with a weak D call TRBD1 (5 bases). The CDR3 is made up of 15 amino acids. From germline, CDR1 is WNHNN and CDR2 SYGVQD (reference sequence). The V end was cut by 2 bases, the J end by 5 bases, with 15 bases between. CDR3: CASSEGGMVQTEAFF. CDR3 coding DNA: TGCGCCAGCAGTGAGGGGGGTATGGTGCAAACTGAAGCTTTCTTT.

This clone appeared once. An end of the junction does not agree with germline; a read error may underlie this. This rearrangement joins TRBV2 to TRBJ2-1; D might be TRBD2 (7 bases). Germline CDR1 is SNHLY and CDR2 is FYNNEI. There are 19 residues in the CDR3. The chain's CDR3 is CACSDGGAGAGSSYNEQFF. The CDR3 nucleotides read TGTGCCTGCAGTGATGGGGGGGCGGGGGCGGGGAGCTCCTACAATGAGCAGTTCTTC.

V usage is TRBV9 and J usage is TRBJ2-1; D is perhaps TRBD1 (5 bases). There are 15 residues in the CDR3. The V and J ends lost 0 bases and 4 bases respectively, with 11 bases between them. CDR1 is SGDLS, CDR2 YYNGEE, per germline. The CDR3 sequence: CASSVEWGRYNEQFF. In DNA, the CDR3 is TGTGCCAGCAGCGTAGAGTGGGGCCGGTACAATGAGCAGTTCTTC.

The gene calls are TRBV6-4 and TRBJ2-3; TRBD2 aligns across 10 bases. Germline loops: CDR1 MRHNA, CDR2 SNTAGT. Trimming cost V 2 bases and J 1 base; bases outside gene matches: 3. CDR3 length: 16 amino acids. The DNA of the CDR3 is TGTGCCAGCAGTGACGGTACTAGCGGGGGCACAGATACGCAGTATTTT. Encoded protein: CASSDGTSGGTDTQYF.

The CDR3 loop is CASSPLGVTHNEQFF. The CDR3 region has the DNA TGTGCCAGCTCACCACTTGGGGTGACCCACAATGAGCAGTTCTTC. This rearrangement joins TRBV18 to TRBJ2-1, with D uncertain. This CDR3 comprises 15 residues. Germline lookup yields CDR1 KGHSH and CDR2 LQKENI. V dropped 1 base and J dropped 5 bases, with 12 bases sitting between them.

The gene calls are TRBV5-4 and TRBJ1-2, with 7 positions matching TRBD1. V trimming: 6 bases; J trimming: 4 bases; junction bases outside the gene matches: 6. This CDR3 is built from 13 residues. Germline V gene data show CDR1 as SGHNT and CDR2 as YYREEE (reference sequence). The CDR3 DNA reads TGTGCCAGCAATAAAGGGGGCAGCTATGGCTACACCTTC. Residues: CASNKGGSYGYTF. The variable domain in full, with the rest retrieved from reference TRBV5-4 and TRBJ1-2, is ETGVTQSPTHLIKTRGQQVTLRCSSQSGHNTVSWYQQALGQGPQFIFQYYREEENGRGNFPPRFSGLQFPNYSSELNVNALELDDSALYLCASNKGGSYGYTFGSGTRLTVV.